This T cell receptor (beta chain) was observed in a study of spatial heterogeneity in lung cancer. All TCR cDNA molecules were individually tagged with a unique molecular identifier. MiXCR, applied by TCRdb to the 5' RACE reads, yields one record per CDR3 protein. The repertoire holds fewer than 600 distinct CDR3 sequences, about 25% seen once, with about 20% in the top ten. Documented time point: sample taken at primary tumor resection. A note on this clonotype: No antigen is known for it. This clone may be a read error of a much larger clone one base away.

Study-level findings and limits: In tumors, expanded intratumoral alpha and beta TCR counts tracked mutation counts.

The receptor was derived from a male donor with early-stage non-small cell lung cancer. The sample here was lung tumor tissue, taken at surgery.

The CDR3 nucleotides are TGTGTCAGCAGCTTAGCCGTCGGGTATCAGCCCCAGCATTTT. It specifies CVSSLAVGYQPQHF. The rearrangement joins TRBV7-2 to TRBJ1-5; the D is unclear. The CDR3 length is 14 residues. CDR1 SGHTA and CDR2 FQGNSA come from the germline V gene.